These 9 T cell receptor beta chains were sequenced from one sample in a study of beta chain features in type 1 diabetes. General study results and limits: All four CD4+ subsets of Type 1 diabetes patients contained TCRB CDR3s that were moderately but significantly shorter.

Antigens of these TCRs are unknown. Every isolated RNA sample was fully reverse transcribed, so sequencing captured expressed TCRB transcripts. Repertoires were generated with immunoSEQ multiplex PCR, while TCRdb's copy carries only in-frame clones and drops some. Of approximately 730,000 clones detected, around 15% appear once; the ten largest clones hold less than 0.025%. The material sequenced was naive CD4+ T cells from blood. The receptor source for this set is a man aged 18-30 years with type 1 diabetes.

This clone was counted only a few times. This CDR3 is CASSPGTVRSYEQYF. CDR3 nucleotide sequence: TGTGCCAGCAGCCCCGGGACAGTCCGCTCCTACGAGCAGTACTTC. This chain uses TRBV7-9 with TRBJ2-7, with 7 bases that match TRBD1. This CDR3 region has 15 residues. Trimming removed 5 bases from V and 0 bases from J; junction bases left unmatched: 7. Looked up from germline, CDR1 is SEHNR and CDR2 is FQNEAQ (reference sequence). The full variable domain, in which reference TRBV7-9 and TRBJ2-7 provide the parts outside the CDR3, is DTGVSQNPRHKITKRGQNVTFRCDPISEHNRLYWYRQTLGQGPEFLTYFQNEAQLEKSRLLSDRFSAERPKGSFSTLEIQRTEQGDSAMYLCASSPGTVRSYEQYFGPGTRLTVT.

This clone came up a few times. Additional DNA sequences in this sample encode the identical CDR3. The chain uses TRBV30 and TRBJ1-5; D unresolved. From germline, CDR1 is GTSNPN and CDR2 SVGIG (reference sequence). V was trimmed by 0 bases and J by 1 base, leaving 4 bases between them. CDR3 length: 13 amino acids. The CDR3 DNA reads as TGTGCCTGGAGTGTACGGAGCAATCAGCCCCAGCATTTT. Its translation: CAWSVRSNQPQHF.

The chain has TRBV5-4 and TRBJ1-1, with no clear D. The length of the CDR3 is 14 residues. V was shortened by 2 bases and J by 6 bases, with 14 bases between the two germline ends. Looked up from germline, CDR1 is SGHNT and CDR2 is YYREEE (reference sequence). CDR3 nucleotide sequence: TGTGCCAGCAGCTTTCCAGGAAGAGGAGCTGAAGCTTTCTTT. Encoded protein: CASSFPGRGAEAFF.

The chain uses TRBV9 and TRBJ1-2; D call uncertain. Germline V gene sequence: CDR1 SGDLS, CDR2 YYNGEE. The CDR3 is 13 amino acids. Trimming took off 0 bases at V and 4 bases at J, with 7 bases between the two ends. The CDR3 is CASSVEGSYGYTF. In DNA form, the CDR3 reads TGTGCCAGCAGCGTAGAGGGCAGCTATGGCTACACCTTC.

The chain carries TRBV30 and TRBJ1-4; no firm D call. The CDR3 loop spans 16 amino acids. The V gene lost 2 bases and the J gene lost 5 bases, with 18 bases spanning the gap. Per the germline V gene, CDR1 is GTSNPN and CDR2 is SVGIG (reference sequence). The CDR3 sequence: CAWSLVKGGLNEKLFF. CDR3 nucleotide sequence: TGTGCCTGGAGTTTGGTGAAAGGTGGATTAAATGAAAAACTGTTTTTT. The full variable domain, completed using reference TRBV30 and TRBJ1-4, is SQTIHQWPATLVQPVGSPLSLECTVEGTSNPNLYWYRQAAGRGLQLLFYSVGIGQISSEVPQNLSASRPQDRQFILSSKKLLLSDSGFYLCAWSLVKGGLNEKLFFGSGTQLSVL.

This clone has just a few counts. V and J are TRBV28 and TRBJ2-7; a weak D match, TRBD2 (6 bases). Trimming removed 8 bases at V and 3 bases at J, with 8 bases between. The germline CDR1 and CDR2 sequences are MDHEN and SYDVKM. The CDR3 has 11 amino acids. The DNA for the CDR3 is TGTGCCAGCGGGAGGCACTACGAGCAGTACTTC. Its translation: CASGRHYEQYF.

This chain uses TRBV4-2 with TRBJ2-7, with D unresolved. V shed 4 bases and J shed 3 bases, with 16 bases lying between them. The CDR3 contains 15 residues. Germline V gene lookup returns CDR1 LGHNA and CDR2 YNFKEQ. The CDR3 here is CASSPSKHGLYEQYF. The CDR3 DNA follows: TGTGCCAGCAGCCCCTCCAAACACGGGCTCTACGAGCAGTACTTC.

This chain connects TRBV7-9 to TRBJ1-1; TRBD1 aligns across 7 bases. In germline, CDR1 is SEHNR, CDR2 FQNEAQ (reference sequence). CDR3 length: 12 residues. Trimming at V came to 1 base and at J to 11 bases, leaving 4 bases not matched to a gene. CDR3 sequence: CASSLDTGAAFF. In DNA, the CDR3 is TGTGCCAGCAGCTTAGATACAGGGGCGGCTTTCTTT.

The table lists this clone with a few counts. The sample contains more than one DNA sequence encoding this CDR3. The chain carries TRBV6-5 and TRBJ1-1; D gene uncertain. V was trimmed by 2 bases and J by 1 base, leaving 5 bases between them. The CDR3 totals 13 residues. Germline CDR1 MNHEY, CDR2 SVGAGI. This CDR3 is CASSYGGNTEAFF. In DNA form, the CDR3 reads TGTGCCAGCAGTTACGGAGGGAACACTGAAGCTTTCTTT.